This TCR beta chain is from a study of shared clonotypes between healthy human individuals. This CDR3 comprises 13 residues. Trimming at V came to 8 bases and at J to 0 bases, leaving 6 bases not matched to a gene. The germline V gene encodes CDR1 SQVTM and CDR2 ANQGSEA. Sequencing was performed with immunoSEQ multiplex PCR; in TCRdb, only in-frame clones are kept and a portion is missing. The table has about 2.1 million clones, just under 95% seen once. As defined, naive CD8 cells were CD45RO-negative and positively selected for CCR7, with terminally differentiated effector memory CD45RA+ cells excluded.

The TCR was taken from a man aged 18 to 35 in good health. Some clones in this sample may be carry-over from other donors' samples. Sample: naive CD8+ T cells from PBMCs. The chain recombines TRBV29-1 with TRBJ2-7, with 8 bases identical to TRBD2. CDR3: CSTLAASSYEQYF. CDR3 sequence (DNA): TGCAGCACACTAGCGGCAAGCTCCTACGAGCAGTACTTC.